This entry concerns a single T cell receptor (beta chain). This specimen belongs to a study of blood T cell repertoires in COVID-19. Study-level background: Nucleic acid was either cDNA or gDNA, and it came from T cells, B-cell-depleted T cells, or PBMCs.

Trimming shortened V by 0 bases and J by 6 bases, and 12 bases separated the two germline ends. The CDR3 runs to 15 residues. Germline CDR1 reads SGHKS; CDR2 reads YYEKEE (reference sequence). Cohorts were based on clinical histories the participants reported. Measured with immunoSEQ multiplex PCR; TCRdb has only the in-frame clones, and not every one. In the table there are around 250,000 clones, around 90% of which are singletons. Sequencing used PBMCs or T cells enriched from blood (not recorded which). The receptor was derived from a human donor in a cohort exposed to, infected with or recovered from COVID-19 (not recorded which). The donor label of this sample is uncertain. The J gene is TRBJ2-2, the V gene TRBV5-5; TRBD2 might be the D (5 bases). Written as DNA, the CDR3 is TGTGCCAGCAGCTTGGAGGGCACTAGAGCCGGGGAGCTGTTTTTT. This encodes CASSLEGTRAGELFF.